The entry below describes one T cell receptor (beta chain). No antigen is known for it. At one end the junction does not follow the germline gene, possibly because of a read error. TCRdb re-called the PCR reads with MiXCR, one entry per CDR3 protein. The sample contains about 640,000 distinct CDR3 sequences, around 20% of which appear only once. Germline V gene data show CDR1 as KGHDR and CDR2 as SFDVKD. The CDR3 is 16 amino acids. This entry is derived from a study of molecular identifiers for immune sequencing clone quantification. Study summary: In the replicates, RNA derived from roughly 20,000 or 100,000 naive CD8 cells was divided into five parts, and four were sequenced.

Overall study findings and caveats: Same-barcode identical TCR molecules could make highly expanded clones look smaller than they are.

Sequencing input: naive CD8+ T cells from blood, with Jurkat cell RNA spiked in. Subset meaning: FACS-sorted CD8+CD4-CCR7+CD45RA+ naive T cells. The chain uses TRBV24-1 and TRBJ2-3, with 7 positions matching TRBD1. The TCR sequence derives from a human donor in good health. Some libraries in this study had Jurkat cell RNA spiked in. Written as DNA, the CDR3 is TGTGCCTCCAGTGATTCGGGACAGCGATACACAGATACGCAGTATTTT. Amino acid sequence: CASSDSGQRYTDTQYF.